This paragraph covers one T cell receptor beta chain sequence. Its antigen is not known. There were TCR beta CDR3 regions amplified from RNA transcripts. A first-round RT-PCR of the TCR CDR3 used the HTBI primer set. From the multiplex PCR reads, TCRdb called clonotypes with MiXCR, one entry per CDR3 protein. In the table there are 350,000 to 450,000 distinct CDR3 sequences, about 15% of which are singletons. Exclusion followed for patients with uncontrolled infection, other autoimmune disease, pregnancy or lactation. The diagnoses drew upon clinical symptoms, serum thyroxine and TRAb, thyroid ultrasound and orbital computed tomography. This sample is drawn from a study of T cells in Graves' hyperthyroidism and ophthalmopathy. General study findings and limits: The model's output predicted ophthalmopathy at a median of 6.5 months prior to onset. Most clonotypes expanded in the thyroid (above 0.001) were also present in blood.

Germline trimming cut 5 bases from V and 2 bases from J; bases unmatched to any gene: 5. This CDR3 has 14 residues. Germline V lookup: CDR1 DFQATT, CDR2 SNEGSKA (reference sequence). Sequencing was done on a sample of blood. This chain joins TRBV20-1 and TRBJ2-3; TRBD2 matches at 9 bases. The receptor was isolated from a woman in her fifties or sixties with Graves' hyperthyroidism. The CDR3 sequence is CSAPRLAVTDTQYF. The CDR3 region has the DNA TGCAGTGCTCCACGACTAGCGGTCACAGATACGCAGTATTTT.